The T cell receptor (beta chain) under discussion was sequenced for a study of CD4 T cells in relation to SARS-CoV-2 and coronaviruses. CD4+ T cells from unexposed donors were obtained before the COVID-19 pandemic (2011-2018). Sequencing used immunoSEQ multiplex PCR; TCRdb keeps in-frame clones, though not all of them. The sample contains about 59,000 clones, 70% to 90% of which appear only once. The V end was cut by 4 bases, the J end by 7 bases, with 9 bases between. This CDR3 is 12 amino acids long. Germline CDR1 is LGHDT and CDR2 is YNNKEL (reference sequence). This sequence was found in a human donor in good health. The chain recombines TRBV3-1 (or the pseudogene TRBV3-2) with TRBJ2-3; perhaps D is TRBD1 or TRBD2 (5 bases each). The specimen was memory CD4+ T cells from PBMCs. CDR3 bases: TGTGCCAGCAGCCCCTGGGGGAATACGCAGTATTTT. Translating it yields CASSPWGNTQYF.